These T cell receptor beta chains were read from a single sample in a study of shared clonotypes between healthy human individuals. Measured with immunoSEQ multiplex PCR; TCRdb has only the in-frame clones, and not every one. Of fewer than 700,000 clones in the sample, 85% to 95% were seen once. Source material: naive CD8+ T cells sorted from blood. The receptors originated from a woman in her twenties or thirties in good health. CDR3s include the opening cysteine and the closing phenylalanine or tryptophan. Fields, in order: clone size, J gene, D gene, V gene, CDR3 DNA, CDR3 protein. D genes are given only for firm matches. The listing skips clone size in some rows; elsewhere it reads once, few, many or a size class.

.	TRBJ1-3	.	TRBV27	TGTGCCAGCAGTTTACTTCCCAGGGGACCCGGAAACACCATATATTTT	CASSLLPRGPGNTIYF
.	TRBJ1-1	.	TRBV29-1	TGCAGCGTCGACCGACAAAACACTGAAGCTTTCTTT	CSVDRQNTEAFF
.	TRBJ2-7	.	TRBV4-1	TGCGCCAGCAGCCCCATAGCGGAGTTTCCCTACGAGCAGTACTTC	CASSPIAEFPYEQYF
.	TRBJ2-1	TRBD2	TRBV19	TGTGCCAGTATCCATAGGGTTTCTAGCGGGGGTCAAGAGGGTGAGCAGTTCTTC	CASIHRVSSGGQEGEQFF
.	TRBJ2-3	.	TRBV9	TGTGCCAGCAGCGTAGAAAGCACAGATACGCAGTATTTT	CASSVESTDTQYF
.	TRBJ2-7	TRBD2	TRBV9	TGTGCCAGCAGCCCCCGGACTAGCGGGGCCTACGAGCAGTACTTC	CASSPRTSGAYEQYF
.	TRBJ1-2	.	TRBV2	TGTGCCAGCGATACAGGATTTAACTATGGCTACACCTTC	CASDTGFNYGYTF
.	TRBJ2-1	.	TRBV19	TGTGCCAGTAGTACGCATTTCACAGGGAGAGGGGATGAGCAGTTCTTC	CASSTHFTGRGDEQFF
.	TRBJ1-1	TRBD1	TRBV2	TGTGCCAGCAGGGTTAGCCAGGGGGACGAAGCTTTCTTT	CASRVSQGDEAFF
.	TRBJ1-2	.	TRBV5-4	TGTGCCAGCAGCTTCTATAAGGGGGTGGGAGGCTACACCTTC	CASSFYKGVGGYTF
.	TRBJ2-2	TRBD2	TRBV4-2	TGTGCCAGCAGCCAAGGTGCTATCCTTAGCGGGATGGGCGGGGAGCTGTTTTTT	CASSQGAILSGMGGELFF
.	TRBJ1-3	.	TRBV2	TGTGCCAGCAGTGATCTACAGTCTGGAAACACCATATATTTT	CASSDLQSGNTIYF
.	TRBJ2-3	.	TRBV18	TGTGCCAGCTCACCAACTAGATTAGATACGCAGTATTTT	CASSPTRLDTQYF
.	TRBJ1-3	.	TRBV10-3	TGTGCCACCCTGACAGGCCCGTCTGGAAACACCATATATTTT	CATLTGPSGNTIYF
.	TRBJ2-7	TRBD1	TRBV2	TGTGCCAGCAGGGGGACAGGGAACGAGCAGTACTTC	CASRGTGNEQYF
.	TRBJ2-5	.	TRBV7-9	TGTGCCAGCAGCTTTACTATAGAATTAGGAGAGACCCAGTACTTC	CASSFTIELGETQYF
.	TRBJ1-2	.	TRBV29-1	TGCAGCGTTGGCGGGTACTATGGCTACACCTTC	CSVGGYYGYTF
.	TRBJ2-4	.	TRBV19	TGTGCCAGTAAACCACAAGCGGAACTAGCCAAAAACATTCAGTACTTC	CASKPQAELAKNIQYF
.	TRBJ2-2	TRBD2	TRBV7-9	TGTGCCAGCAGAGGACTAGCGGGAGGTACTAACACCGGGGAGCTGTTTTTT	CASRGLAGGTNTGELFF
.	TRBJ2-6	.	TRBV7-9	TGTGCCAGCAGCTTAGTTCCGGTGGGAAGGACTGGGGCCAACGTCCTGACTTTC	CASSLVPVGRTGANVLTF
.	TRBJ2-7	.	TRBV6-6	TGTGCCAGCAGTTACTCGAACAACTACGAGCAGTACTTC	CASSYSNNYEQYF
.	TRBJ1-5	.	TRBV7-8	TGTGCCAGCAGCTTAGATAGGAGCGGGGTTAGCAATCAGCCCCAGCATTTT	CASSLDRSGVSNQPQHF
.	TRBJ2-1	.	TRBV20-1	TGCAGTGCGGAGCTAGGGTGGGAGCAGTTCTTC	CSAELGWEQFF
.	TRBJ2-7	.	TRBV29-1	TGCAGCGTTGATATCGGCAGTAACTACGAGCAGTACTTC	CSVDIGSNYEQYF
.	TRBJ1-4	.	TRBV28	TGTGCCAGCAGTTCAAGGGGTTTAACTAATGAAAAACTGTTTTTT	CASSSRGLTNEKLFF
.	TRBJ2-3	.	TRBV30	TGTGCCTTGAATGGGGGAGAATACATGAATACGCAGTATTTT	CALNGGEYMNTQYF
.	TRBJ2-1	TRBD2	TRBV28	TGTGCCAGCAGTCCCCGACTAGCGGTACCGAGGGTTGAGCAGTTCTTC	CASSPRLAVPRVEQFF
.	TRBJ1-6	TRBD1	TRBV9	TGTGCCAGCAGCGTCAGCAGGGGGCATTCACCCCTCCACTTT	CASSVSRGHSPLHF
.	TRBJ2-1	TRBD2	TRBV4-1	TGCGCCAGCAGCCAAGTGTCATCGGGAGGGCGGGGTGAGCAGTTCTTC	CASSQVSSGGRGEQFF
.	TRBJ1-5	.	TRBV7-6	TGTGCCAGCAGCTTAGCGTTCGGGGTTGATCAGCCCCAGCATTTT	CASSLAFGVDQPQHF
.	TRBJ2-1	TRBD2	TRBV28	TGTGCCAGCAGTTTGTGGACGGGACTAGCGACCGATGAGCAGTTCTTC	CASSLWTGLATDEQFF
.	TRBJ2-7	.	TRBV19	TGTGCCAGTAGTAGTGGTCTAGCTAGTATCTACGAGCAGTACTTC	CASSSGLASIYEQYF
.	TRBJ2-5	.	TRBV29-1	TGCAGCGTTGAAGGCGGCGCTCTCCGGGGGGAGACCCAGTACTTC	CSVEGGALRGETQYF
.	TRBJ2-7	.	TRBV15	TGTGCCACCAGCAGCTTAGGACTCAACTACGAGCAGTACTTC	CATSSLGLNYEQYF
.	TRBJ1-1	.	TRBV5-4	TGTGCCAGCAGCTTGGCCGGAAGTACTGAAGCTTTCTTT	CASSLAGSTEAFF
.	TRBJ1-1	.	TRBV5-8	TGTGCCAGCAGCCGCAGACAGGTCGGCACTGAAGCTTTCTTT	CASSRRQVGTEAFF
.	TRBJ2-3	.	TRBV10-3	TGTGCCATCAGTGATGCGGCTACGCAGTATTTT	CAISDAATQYF
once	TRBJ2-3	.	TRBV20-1	TGCAGTGCTAGAGGAGTAGATACGCAGTATTTT	CSARGVDTQYF
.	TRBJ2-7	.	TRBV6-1	TGTGCCAGCAGTGAGGGCCAGGGCACCTACGAGCAGTACTTC	CASSEGQGTYEQYF
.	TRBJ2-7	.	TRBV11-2	TGTGCCAGCAGCATATGGGACGTTGATTCCTACGAGCAGTACTTC	CASSIWDVDSYEQYF
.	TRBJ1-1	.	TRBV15	TGTGCCACCAGCACGGATTACACTGAAGCTTTCTTT	CATSTDYTEAFF
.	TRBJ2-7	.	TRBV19	TGTGCCAGTAGTATAGGTACCGGGAAAAACTACGAGCAGTACTTC	CASSIGTGKNYEQYF
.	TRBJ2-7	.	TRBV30	TGTGCCTGGAGTCCGGATTCGAGAGCCTACGAGCAGTACTTC	CAWSPDSRAYEQYF
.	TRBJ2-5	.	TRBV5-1	TGCGCCAGCAGCTTGGTGGGGCTCAGGGAGACCCAGTACTTC	CASSLVGLRETQYF
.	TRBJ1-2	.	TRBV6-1	TGTGCCAGCAGCCCGTCCCCCGGCTACACCTTC	CASSPSPGYTF
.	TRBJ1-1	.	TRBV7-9	TGTGCCAGCAGCTTATTGAAGGGCAAGGGAACGAACACTGAAGCTTTCTTT	CASSLLKGKGTNTEAFF
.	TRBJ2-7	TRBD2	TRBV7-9	TGTGCCAGCAGCCCACTAGCGGGAGCTGTCTACGAGCAGTACTTC	CASSPLAGAVYEQYF